This TCR beta chain stems from a study of T cell responses to AZD1222 COVID-19 vaccine. Study at large: Samples with a second dose at about 4 or about 12 weeks were pooled together.

In regard to this clone: Its matching antigen is unknown.

The CDR3 covers 14 residues. The germline gives CDR1 SGHRS, CDR2 YFSETQ. V was shortened by 4 bases and J by 4 bases, with 12 bases between the two germline ends. Overall study results and limits: Females made up more of the donors, who were largely white British, and clonal diversity may have come out too low. AZD1222 recipients seropositive at baseline numbered only 5 to 7.

The method was immunoSEQ multiplex PCR; TCRdb's version includes in-frame clones alone and lacks a portion of them. The table shows roughly 200,000 clones, with roughly 92% occurring only once. The sample consisted of peripheral blood, taken on day 0 of AZD1222 vaccination. The receptor comes from an adult in good health. V usage is TRBV5-1 and J usage is TRBJ2-1; weak D call: TRBD2 (6 bases). The CDR3 DNA follows: TGCGCCAGCAGCCAGGAGGGATCTTACAATGAGCAGTTCTTC. This sequence encodes CASSQEGSYNEQFF.